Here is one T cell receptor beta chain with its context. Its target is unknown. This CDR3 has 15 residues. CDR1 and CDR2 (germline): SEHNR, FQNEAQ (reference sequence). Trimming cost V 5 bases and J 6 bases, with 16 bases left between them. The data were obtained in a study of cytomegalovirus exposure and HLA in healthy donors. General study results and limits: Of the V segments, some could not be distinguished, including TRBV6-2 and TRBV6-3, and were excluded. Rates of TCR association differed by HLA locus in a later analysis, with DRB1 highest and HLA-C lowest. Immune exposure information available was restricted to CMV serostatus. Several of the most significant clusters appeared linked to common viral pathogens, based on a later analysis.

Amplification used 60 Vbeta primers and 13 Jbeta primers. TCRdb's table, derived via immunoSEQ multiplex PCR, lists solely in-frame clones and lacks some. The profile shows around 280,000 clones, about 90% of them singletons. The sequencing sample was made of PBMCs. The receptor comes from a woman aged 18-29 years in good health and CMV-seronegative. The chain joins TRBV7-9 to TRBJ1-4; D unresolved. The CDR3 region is CASSGPTGSDEKLFF. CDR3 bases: TGTGCCAGCAGCGGACCAACCGGGAGCGATGAAAAACTGTTTTTT.